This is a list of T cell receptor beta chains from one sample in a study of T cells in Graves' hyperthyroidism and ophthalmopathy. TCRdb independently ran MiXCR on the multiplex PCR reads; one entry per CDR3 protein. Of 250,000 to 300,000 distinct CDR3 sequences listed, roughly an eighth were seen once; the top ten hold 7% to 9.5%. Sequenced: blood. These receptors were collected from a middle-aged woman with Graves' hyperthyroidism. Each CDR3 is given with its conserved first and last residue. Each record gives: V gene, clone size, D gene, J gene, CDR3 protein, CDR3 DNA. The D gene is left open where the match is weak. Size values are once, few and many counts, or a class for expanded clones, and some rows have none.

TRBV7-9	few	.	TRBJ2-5	CASSSNAGQYFQETQYF	TGTGCCAGCAGCTCCAACGCGGGACAGTATTTCCAAGAGACCCAGTACTTC
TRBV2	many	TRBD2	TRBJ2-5	CASSGSSGQETQYF	TGTGCCAGCAGTGGTTCTAGCGGACAAGAGACCCAGTACTTC
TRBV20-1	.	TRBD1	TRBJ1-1	CSAQRTGDGNTEAFF	TGCAGTGCTCAACGGACAGGGGACGGGAACACTGAAGCTTTCTTT
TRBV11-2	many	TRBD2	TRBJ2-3	CASGATDTQYF	TGTGCAAGCGGGGCCACAGATACGCAGTATTTT
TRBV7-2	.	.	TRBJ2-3	CASSLFRTQNSTDTQYF	TGTGCCAGCAGCTTATTTCGCACTCAGAACAGCACAGATACGCAGTATTTT
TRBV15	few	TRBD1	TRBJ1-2	CATSPDRVNYGYTF	TGTGCCACCAGCCCGGACAGGGTAAACTATGGCTACACCTTC
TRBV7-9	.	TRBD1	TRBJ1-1	CASSSQQGTEAFF	TGTGCCAGCAGCTCTCAACAGGGGACCGAAGCTTTCTTT
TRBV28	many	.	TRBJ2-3	CASRAESSSTDTQYF	TGTGCCAGCAGGGCTGAATCTTCTAGCACAGATACGCAGTATTTT
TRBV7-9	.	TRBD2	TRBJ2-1	CASSSASGSQRNEQFF	TGTGCCAGCAGCTCAGCTAGCGGGAGTCAACGCAATGAGCAGTTCTTC
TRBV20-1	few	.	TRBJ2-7	CSGGVLASQSYEQYF	TGCAGTGGAGGCGTATTGGCTAGCCAGTCCTACGAGCAGTACTTC
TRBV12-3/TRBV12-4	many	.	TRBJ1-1	CASSLDSVSNTEAFF	TGTGCCAGCAGTTTGGACAGTGTTTCGAACACTGAAGCTTTCTTT
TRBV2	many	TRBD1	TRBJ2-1	CASSLFPGTGGLGEQFF	TGTGCCAGCAGTCTCTTCCCGGGGACAGGGGGTTTAGGTGAGCAGTTCTTC
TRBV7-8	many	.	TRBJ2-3	CASSLGDYTQYF	TGTGCCAGCAGCTTAGGAGACTATACGCAGTATTTT
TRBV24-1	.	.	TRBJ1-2	CATSNNYGYTF	TGTGCCACCAGTAATAACTATGGCTACACCTTC
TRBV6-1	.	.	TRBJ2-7	CASRLQGGEQYF	TGTGCCAGCAGACTACAGGGTGGGGAGCAGTACTTC
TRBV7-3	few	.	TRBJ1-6	CASSPPVPPLTGWDRNSPLHF	TGTGCCAGCAGCCCGCCGGTCCCCCCTCTTACAGGGTGGGATAGGAATTCACCCCTCCACTTT
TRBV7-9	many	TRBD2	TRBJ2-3	CASSLSSGSLRSTDTQYF	TGTGCCAGCAGCTTGTCTAGCGGGAGCTTGCGGAGCACAGATACGCAGTATTTT
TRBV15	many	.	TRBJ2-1	CATSRVGNSYNEQFF	TGTGCCACCAGCAGAGTAGGGAACTCCTACAATGAGCAGTTCTTC
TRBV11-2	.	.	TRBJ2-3	CASSFGRGDTQYF	TGTGCCAGCAGCTTCGGACGGGGAGATACGCAGTATTTT
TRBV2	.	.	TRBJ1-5	CASRTGPSNQPQHF	TGTGCCAGCAGGACAGGCCCAAGCAATCAGCCCCAGCATTTT
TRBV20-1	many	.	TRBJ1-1	CSARDRAQNTEAFF	TGCAGTGCTAGAGATCGGGCACAGAACACTGAAGCTTTCTTT
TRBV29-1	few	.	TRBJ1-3	CSVSGYSGNTIYF	TGCAGCGTTTCCGGGTACTCTGGAAACACCATATATTTT
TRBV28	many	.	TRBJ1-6	CASSFRLNNSPLHF	TGTGCCAGCAGTTTTCGCCTGAATAATTCACCCCTCCACTTT
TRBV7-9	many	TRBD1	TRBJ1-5	CASSLTTGVGQPQHF	TGTGCCAGCAGCTTAACGACAGGGGTCGGTCAGCCCCAGCATTTT
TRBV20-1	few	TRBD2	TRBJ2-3	CSWTSATDTQYF	TGCAGTTGGACTAGCGCGACAGATACGCAGTATTTT
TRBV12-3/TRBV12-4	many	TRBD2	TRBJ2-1	CASSLLAGGGYNEQFF	TGTGCCAGCAGTTTACTAGCGGGAGGGGGTTACAATGAGCAGTTCTTC
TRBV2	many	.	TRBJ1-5	CASSDVGARHSNQPQHF	TGTGCCAGCAGTGACGTGGGGGCTCGGCATAGCAATCAGCCCCAGCATTTT
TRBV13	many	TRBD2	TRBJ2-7	CASSLEAGGSYEQYF	TGTGCCAGCAGCTTAGAGGCGGGAGGGTCCTACGAGCAGTACTTC
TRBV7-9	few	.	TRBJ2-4	CASSFLAGMDIQYF	TGTGCCAGCAGCTTCCTTGCAGGGATGGACATTCAGTACTTC
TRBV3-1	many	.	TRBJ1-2	CASSHGPDYGYTF	TGTGCCAGCAGCCATGGTCCTGATTATGGCTACACCTTC
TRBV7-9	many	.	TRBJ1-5	CASSLEGSQPQHF	TGTGCCAGCAGCTTAGAAGGGTCTCAGCCCCAGCATTTT
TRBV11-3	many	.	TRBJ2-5	CASSPDFTQETQYF	TGTGCCAGCAGCCCGGACTTCACTCAAGAGACCCAGTACTTC
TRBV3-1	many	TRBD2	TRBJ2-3	CASRPSGVADTQYF	TGTGCCAGCAGGCCTAGCGGGGTAGCAGATACGCAGTATTTT
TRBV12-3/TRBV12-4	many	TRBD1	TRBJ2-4	CASSSSQGAKNIQYF	TGTGCCAGCAGTTCCTCACAGGGGGCTAAAAACATTCAGTACTTC
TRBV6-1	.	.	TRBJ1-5	CASSEIRLNNQPQHF	TGTGCCAGCAGTGAAATTAGACTCAACAATCAGCCCCAGCATTTT
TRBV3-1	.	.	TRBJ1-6	CASSQGTLNSPLHF	TGTGCCAGCAGCCAAGGGACACTAAATTCACCCCTCCACTTT